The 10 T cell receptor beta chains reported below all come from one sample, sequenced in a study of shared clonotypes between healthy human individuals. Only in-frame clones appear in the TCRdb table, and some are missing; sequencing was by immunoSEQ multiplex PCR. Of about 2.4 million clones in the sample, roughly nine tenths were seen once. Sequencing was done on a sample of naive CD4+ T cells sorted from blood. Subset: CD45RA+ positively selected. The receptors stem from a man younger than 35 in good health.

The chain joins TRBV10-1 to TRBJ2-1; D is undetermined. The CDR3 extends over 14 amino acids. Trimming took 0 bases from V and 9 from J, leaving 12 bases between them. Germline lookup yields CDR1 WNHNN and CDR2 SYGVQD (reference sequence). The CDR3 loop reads CASSESGWVTEQFF. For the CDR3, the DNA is TGCGCCAGCAGTGAGTCAGGGTGGGTCACTGAGCAGTTCTTC.

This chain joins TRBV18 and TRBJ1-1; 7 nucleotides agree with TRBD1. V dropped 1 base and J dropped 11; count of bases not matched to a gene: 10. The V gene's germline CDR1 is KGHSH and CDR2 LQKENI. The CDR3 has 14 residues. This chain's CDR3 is CASSPQQTGEVAFF. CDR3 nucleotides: TGTGCCAGCTCACCACAGCAAACAGGGGAAGTTGCTTTCTTT.

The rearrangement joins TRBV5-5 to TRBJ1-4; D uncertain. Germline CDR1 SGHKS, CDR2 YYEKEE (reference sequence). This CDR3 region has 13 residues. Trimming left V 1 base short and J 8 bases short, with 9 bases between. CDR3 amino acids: CASSLLILEKLFF. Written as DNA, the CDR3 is TGTGCCAGCAGCTTGTTGATTTTGGAAAAACTGTTTTTT.

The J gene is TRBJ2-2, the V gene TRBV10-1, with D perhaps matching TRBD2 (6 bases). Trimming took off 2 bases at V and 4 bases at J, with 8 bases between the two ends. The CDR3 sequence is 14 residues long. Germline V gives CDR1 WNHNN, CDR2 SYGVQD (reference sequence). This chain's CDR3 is CASSEGSGTGELFF. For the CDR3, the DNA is TGCGCCAGCAGTGAGGGTAGCGGCACCGGGGAGCTGTTTTTT.

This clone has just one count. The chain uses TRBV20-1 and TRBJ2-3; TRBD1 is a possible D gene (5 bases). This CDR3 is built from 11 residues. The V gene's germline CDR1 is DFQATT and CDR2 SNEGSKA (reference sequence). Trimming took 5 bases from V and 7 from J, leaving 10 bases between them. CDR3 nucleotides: TGCAGTGCTGTCAGGGCCAATACGCAGTATTTT. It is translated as CSAVRANTQYF.

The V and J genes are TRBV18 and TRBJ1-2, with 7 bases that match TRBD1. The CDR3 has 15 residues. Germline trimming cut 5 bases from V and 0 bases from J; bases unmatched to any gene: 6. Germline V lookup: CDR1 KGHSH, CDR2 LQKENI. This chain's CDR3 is CASSSSDRTNYGYTF. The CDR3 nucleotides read TGTGCCAGCTCATCCTCGGACAGGACTAACTATGGCTACACCTTC.

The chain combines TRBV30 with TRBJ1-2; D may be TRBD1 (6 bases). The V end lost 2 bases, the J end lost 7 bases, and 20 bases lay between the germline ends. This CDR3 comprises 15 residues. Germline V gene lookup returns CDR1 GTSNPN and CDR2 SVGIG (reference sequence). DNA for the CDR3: TGTGCCTGGAGTCTCCGTCGGCAGGGGTCCTCTGGCTACACCTTC. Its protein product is CAWSLRRQGSSGYTF.

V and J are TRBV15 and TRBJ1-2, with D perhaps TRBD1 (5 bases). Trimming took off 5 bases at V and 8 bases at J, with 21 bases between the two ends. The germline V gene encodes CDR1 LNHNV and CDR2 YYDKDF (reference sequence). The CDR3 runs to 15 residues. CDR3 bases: TGTGCCACCAGCGCAGTTTATGGGGGATTAGGAGGCTACACCTTC. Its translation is CATSAVYGGLGGYTF.

CDR3 amino acids: CASSQGSGFRWDTQYF. The CDR3, as DNA: TGTGCCAGCAGCCAGGGCTCCGGGTTCAGGTGGGATACGCAGTATTTT. The chain couples TRBV14 to TRBJ2-3; D is undetermined. Germline CDR1 SGHDN, CDR2 FVKESK. The CDR3 is 16 residues long. Trimming removed 3 bases at V and 6 bases at J, with 19 bases between. Supplemented by reference TRBV14 and TRBJ2-3, the full variable domain reads EAGVTQFPSHSVIEKGQTVTLRCDPISGHDNLYWYRRVMGKEIKFLLHFVKESKQDESGMPNNRFLAERTGGTYSTLKVQPAELEDSGVYFCASSQGSGFRWDTQYFGPGTRLTVL.

The CDR3 DNA reads TGTGCCAGCTCACCCGATCAGGGGGCAAATCAGCCCCAGCATTTT. Translated: CASSPDQGANQPQHF. V and J are TRBV18 and TRBJ1-5; TRBD1 matches at 8 bases. CDR3 size: 15 residues. V gave up 3 bases and J gave up 4 bases; unmatched junction bases: 5. The germline CDR1 and CDR2 sequences are KGHSH and LQKENI.